This entry lists 27 T cell receptor beta chains sequenced from one sample in a study of regulatory T cells in long-lasting Graves disease. The sample's time point: newly diagnosed GD, antithyroid drugs for less than 3 months. Extracted RNA from PBMCs served as the source of the TCR library. For TCR beta, libraries came from iRepertoire HTBI primers and Arm-PCR of CDR3 regions. TCRdb processed the multiplex PCR reads anew with MiXCR; each CDR3 protein has one entry. The sample lists 400,000 to 650,000 distinct CDR3 sequences, 15% to 20% occurring once. These data were also reused for a study on T cells in Graves' hyperthyroidism and ophthalmopathy.

Material: peripheral blood mononuclear cells (PBMCs), obtained at new diagnosis, from a patient treated with antithyroid drugs. The receptor set was obtained from a woman aged 35-65 years with Graves disease.

This clonotype was counted at least ten times. The rearrangement links TRBV28 to TRBJ2-7; 7 nucleotides match TRBD1. The germline V gene has CDR1 MDHEN and CDR2 SYDVKM. After removal of 3 bases from V and 4 bases from J, the junction contained 6 bases not matched to a gene. The CDR3 loop spans 14 amino acids. DNA for the CDR3: TGTGCCAGCAGTTTCGACAGGGTAGCATACGAGCAGTACTTC. Translation: CASSFDRVAYEQYF.

The chain employs TRBV30 and TRBJ1-2; D is undetermined. CDR3 length: 12 residues. Trimming took off 3 bases at V and 4 bases at J, with 9 bases between the two ends. Germline V gene lookup returns CDR1 GTSNPN and CDR2 SVGIG (reference sequence). The CDR3 region is CAWSPGSYGYTF. The CDR3 nucleotides read TGTGCCTGGAGCCCCGGGTCCTATGGCTACACCTTC. Combining the CDR3 with reference TRBV30 and TRBJ1-2 gives the whole variable domain SQTIHQWPATLVQPVGSPLSLECTVEGTSNPNLYWYRQAAGRGLQLLFYSVGIGQISSEVPQNLSASRPQDRQFILSSKKLLLSDSGFYLCAWSPGSYGYTFGSGTRLTVV.

This clonotype was recorded many times. The chain joins TRBV7-9 to TRBJ2-1; no definite D call. Trimming removed 5 bases from V and 3 bases from J, with 17 bases in between. Germline lookup yields CDR1 SEHNR and CDR2 FQNEAQ (reference sequence). The CDR3 length is 16 residues. The DNA for the CDR3 is TGTGCCAGCAGCCCCTCCCTGGGTGGGAACTACAATGAGCAGTTCTTC. It yields the protein CASSPSLGGNYNEQFF.

This clonotype was detected many times. The J gene is TRBJ2-5, the V gene TRBV2; D ambiguous. The germline CDR1 and CDR2 sequences are SNHLY and FYNNEI. Trimming left V 4 bases short and J 9 bases short, with 9 bases between. The CDR3 loop spans 11 amino acids. The CDR3: CASSGPDSQYF. The CDR3 DNA follows: TGTGCCAGCAGTGGACCCGACTCCCAGTACTTC.

This clonotype showed up many times. J is TRBJ1-1 and V is TRBV7-8; unclear D gene. This CDR3 region has 11 residues. The V gene lost 1 base and the J gene lost 8 bases, with 5 bases spanning the gap. Germline lookup yields CDR1 SGHVS and CDR2 FQNEAQ. CDR3 protein: CASSLGYEAFF. As DNA, the CDR3 is TGTGCCAGCAGCTTAGGGTACGAAGCTTTCTTT.

In its sample, this clonotype was seen many times. The CDR3 sequence is CASSQDQGWTEAFF. CDR3 bases: TGTGCCAGCAGCCAAGACCAGGGTTGGACTGAAGCTTTCTTT. The J gene is TRBJ1-1, the V gene TRBV3-1; TRBD1 is a possible D gene (5 bases). Trimming pared 0 bases from V and 5 bases from J, leaving 10 bases between. This CDR3 has 14 amino acids. The germline gives CDR1 LGHDT, CDR2 YNNKEL (reference sequence). Filled out from reference TRBV3-1 and TRBJ1-1, the complete variable domain reads DTAVSQTPKYLVTQMGNDKSIKCEQNLGHDTMYWYKQDSKKFLKIMFSYNNKELIINETVPNRFSPKSPDKAHLNLHINSLELGDSAVYFCASSQDQGWTEAFFGQGTRLTVV.

J is TRBJ2-4 and V is TRBV5-6; D is ambiguous. This CDR3 spans 17 amino acids. Germline V lookup: CDR1 SGHDT, CDR2 YYEEEE. Trimming shortened V by 0 bases and J by 2 bases, and 15 bases separated the two germline ends. The CDR3 DNA sequence: TGTGCCAGCAGCTTGGACAGAACATATGGGTCCAAAAACATTCAGTACTTC. It codes for CASSLDRTYGSKNIQYF. The whole variable domain, remainder taken from reference TRBV5-6 and TRBJ2-4, is DAGVTQSPTHLIKTRGQQVTLRCSPKSGHDTVSWYQQALGQGPQFIFQYYEEEERQRGNFPDRFSGHQFPNYSSELNVNALLLGDSALYLCASSLDRTYGSKNIQYFGAGTRLSVL.

About this clonotype: This may arise from a read error, as a much more abundant clone is one base away. V gene TRBV2 combines with J gene TRBJ2-7; 8 positions agree with TRBD1. Germline CDR1 reads SNHLY; CDR2 reads FYNNEI. The CDR3 loop spans 15 amino acids. V shed 5 bases and J 7 bases; nucleotides not matched to a gene: 13. CDR3 DNA: TGTGCCAGCAGTTTTTCCGGGACAGGCTACAATGAGCAGTACTTC. This gives the protein CASSFSGTGYNEQYF.

This clonotype was seen many times. V usage is TRBV13 and J usage is TRBJ2-7; D remains unclear. Germline V gives CDR1 PRHDT, CDR2 FYEKMQ (reference sequence). V shed 7 bases and J shed 4 bases, with 14 bases lying between them. The CDR3 extends over 13 amino acids. CDR3 amino acids: CASKPEMRYEQYF. DNA for the CDR3: TGTGCCAGCAAACCCGAGATGAGGTACGAGCAGTACTTC.

This clonotype was observed a handful of times. This rearrangement joins TRBV24-1 to TRBJ1-5, with 8 bases matching TRBD1. This CDR3 comprises 14 residues. J was trimmed by 2 bases and V by 10 bases; bases with no gene match: 6. The germline V gene encodes CDR1 KGHDR and CDR2 SFDVKD. The CDR3 nucleotides read TGTGCCACAGGAGACAGGGGAGGCAATCAGCCCCAGCATTTT. The encoded protein is CATGDRGGNQPQHF.

This clonotype was seen a handful of times. The rearrangement joins TRBV3-1 to TRBJ1-6; D is unclear. The CDR3 sequence is 18 residues long. Trimming removed 0 bases at V and 0 bases at J, with 12 bases between. The germline V gene has CDR1 LGHDT and CDR2 YNNKEL (reference sequence). CDR3 in amino acids: CASSQDLLQGSYNSPLHF. In DNA form, the CDR3 reads TGTGCCAGCAGCCAAGACCTACTACAAGGCTCCTATAATTCACCCCTCCACTTT.

In this sample, this clonotype turned up a few times. The V gene is TRBV6-8, the J gene TRBJ1-5; D is possibly TRBD1 (5 bases). This CDR3 comprises 16 residues. Germline CDR1 and CDR2: MNHGY and SAAAGT. Trimming removed 1 base at V and 2 bases at J, with 12 bases between. CDR3 sequence: CASSYFSREGNQPQHF. The CDR3 DNA follows: TGTGCCAGCAGTTACTTCTCCAGGGAGGGCAATCAGCCCCAGCATTTT.

The chain links TRBV19 to TRBJ2-2; TRBD2 matches at 10 bases. CDR1 and CDR2 from the germline V gene are LNHDA and SQIVND (reference sequence). V lost 3 bases, J lost 6 bases, and 7 bases stayed unmatched. CDR3 size: 16 residues. CDR3 coding DNA: TGTGCCAGTAGTATTGGGACTAGCGTAAGAGCCGGGGAGCTGTTTTTT. It specifies CASSIGTSVRAGELFF.

This clonotype has ten or more counts. The chain is built from TRBV2 and TRBJ1-4; no clear D gene. The germline gives CDR1 SNHLY, CDR2 FYNNEI. The V gene lost 2 bases and the J gene lost 7 bases, with 14 bases spanning the gap. The CDR3 is 15 residues long. The CDR3 region is CASSERLGSGEKLFF. CDR3 nucleotide sequence: TGTGCCAGCAGTGAAAGGCTCGGGTCGGGTGAAAAACTGTTTTTT.

This clonotype has ten or more counts. The rearrangement joins TRBV2 to TRBJ2-3; 11 bases line up with TRBD2. V was pared by 7 bases and J by 4 bases, with 7 bases of the junction left unmatched. This CDR3 is built from 15 residues. Germline CDR1 SNHLY, CDR2 FYNNEI. DNA of the CDR3: TGTGCCAGCAATCGACTAGCGGGGAGGCCAGATACGCAGTATTTT. This sequence encodes CASNRLAGRPDTQYF.

This clonotype was observed a few times. The CDR3 sequence: CASSEALTGRLSEQFF. The CDR3 region has the DNA TGTGCCAGCAGTGAAGCTTTAACAGGCCGTCTTAGTGAGCAGTTCTTC. The chain recombines TRBV6-1 with TRBJ2-1, with D maybe TRBD1 (5 bases). With 0 bases removed from V and 9 bases from J, the gap between germline ends came to 18 bases. This CDR3 contains 16 residues. Germline V gives CDR1 MNHNS, CDR2 SASEGT.

CDR3 protein: CASRTGERGYTF. In DNA form, the CDR3 reads TGTGCCAGCAGGACAGGGGAGCGTGGCTACACCTTC. The J gene is TRBJ1-2, the V gene TRBV6-1; 8 bases fit TRBD1. The CDR3 totals 12 residues. The V gene's germline CDR1 is MNHNS and CDR2 SASEGT. V trimming: 6 bases; J trimming: 7 bases; junction bases outside the gene matches: 4.

This clonotype has only a few counts. The chain uses TRBV6-1 and TRBJ2-2; D is ambiguous. Between the trimmed V and J ends, which lost 7 bases and 3 bases, there was a span of 12 bases. Looked up from germline, CDR1 is MNHNS and CDR2 is SASEGT. The length of the CDR3 is 14 residues. The CDR3 nucleotides read TGTGCCAGCAATCGTTGGGCTGACACCGGGGAGCTGTTTTTT. It codes for CASNRWADTGELFF.

This clonotype was counted only a few times. This chain connects TRBV29-1 to TRBJ1-4, with TRBD1 matching over 9 bases. V was pared by 6 bases and J by 6 bases, with 8 bases of the junction left unmatched. Germline CDR1 is SQVTM and CDR2 is ANQGSEA. This CDR3 contains 14 residues. The CDR3 region is CSVQQGASDEKLFF. CDR3 bases: TGCAGCGTACAACAGGGGGCGTCGGATGAAAAACTGTTTTTT.

This clonotype was recorded a few times. The chain combines TRBV19 with TRBJ2-3; D is ambiguous. Germline loops: CDR1 LNHDA, CDR2 SQIVND (reference sequence). V was trimmed by 3 bases and J by 2 bases, leaving 12 bases between them. The CDR3 runs to 15 residues. CDR3 region: CASSMSVAATDTQYF. CDR3 sequence (DNA): TGTGCCAGTAGTATGTCAGTCGCGGCCACAGATACGCAGTATTTT.

The chain carries TRBV9 and TRBJ2-7; D might be TRBD1 or TRBD2, each matching 6 bases. The V and J ends lost 4 bases and 1 base respectively, with 15 bases between them. The CDR3 consists of 15 residues. CDR1 is SGDLS, CDR2 YYNGEE, per germline. CDR3 sequence: CASSPLGGPSYEQYF. CDR3 nucleotide sequence: TGTGCCAGCAGCCCTTTGGGGGGCCCTTCCTACGAGCAGTACTTC. Using reference TRBV9 and TRBJ2-7 for the parts outside the CDR3, the full variable domain is DSGVTQTPKHLITATGQRVTLRCSPRSGDLSVYWYQQSLDQGLQFLIQYYNGEERAKGNILERFSAQQFPDLHSELNLSSLELGDSALYFCASSPLGGPSYEQYFGPGTRLTVT.

This clonotype was observed a handful of times. The chain's CDR3 is CATGGPYNEQFF. DNA for the CDR3: TGTGCTACGGGGGGGCCCTACAATGAGCAGTTCTTC. The chain carries TRBV12-5 and TRBJ2-1; 8 bases map to TRBD2. The CDR3 contains 12 residues. Looked up from germline, CDR1 is LGHNT and CDR2 is FRNRAP. Losses at the gene ends were 10 bases for V and 2 bases for J; bases not matched to a gene: 1.

Of note for this clonotype: A read error may produce the germline difference seen at one junction end. This chain connects TRBV6-1 to TRBJ1-1; TRBD1 is a possible D gene (6 bases). The CDR3 spans 14 residues. The germline V gene has CDR1 MNHNS and CDR2 SASEGT. The CDR3 coding sequence is TGTGCCGGCAGTGCGAGGGGGGTGAACACTGAAGCTTTCTTT. This gives the protein CAGSARGVNTEAFF.

This clonotype was seen at least ten times. The CDR3 loop reads CASSGFLGATDNYGYTF. The CDR3 DNA follows: TGTGCCAGCAGTGGATTCCTCGGCGCGACGGATAACTATGGCTACACCTTC. V usage is TRBV28 and J usage is TRBJ1-2; D uncertain. V lost 5 bases and J 1 base, leaving 20 bases between the germline ends. Germline CDR1 is MDHEN and CDR2 is SYDVKM. This CDR3 has 17 residues.

The table lists this clonotype with a few counts. A much bigger clone sits one base away, suggesting this may be a read error. The gene calls are TRBV28 and TRBJ2-7; TRBD2 is a possible D gene (6 bases). From germline, CDR1 is MDHEN and CDR2 SYDVKM. The CDR3 runs 18 residues. V was shortened by 7 bases and J by 2 bases, with 27 bases between the two germline ends. The DNA for the CDR3 is TGTGCCAGCAAAGATGCGGGGAACGTTATGCCTCGGGCCTACGAGCAGTACTTC. Translating gives CASKDAGNVMPRAYEQYF.

This clonotype was observed at least ten times. Here the CDR3 reads CASSLGAGESNQPQHF. The DNA for the CDR3 is TGTGCCAGCAGTTTAGGGGCTGGAGAAAGCAATCAGCCCCAGCATTTT. J is TRBJ1-5 and V is TRBV12-3 or TRBV12-4; no clear D. This CDR3 region has 16 residues. V dropped 1 base and J dropped 1 base, with 11 bases sitting between them.

Ten or more counts support this clonotype. This chain uses TRBV11-3 with TRBJ2-1; maybe TRBD1 (5 bases). With 2 bases removed from V and 6 bases from J, the gap between germline ends came to 11 bases. This CDR3 contains 14 residues. Germline V lookup: CDR1 SGHNT, CDR2 YENEEA. Here the CDR3 DNA reads TGTGCCAGCAGCTTAAGGGTAGGGGCCAATGAGCAGTTCTTC. Protein product: CASSLRVGANEQFF.